The 18 T cell receptor beta chains in this list originate from one sample, sequenced in a study of OX40 agonist ivuxolimab in advanced cancers. Libraries were prepared by immunoSEQ multiplex PCR; TCRdb keeps only in-frame clonotypes and omits some of them. The data contain over 3,000 clones, less than 90% of them seen just once; the ten biggest clones take up over 25%. The sequences come from CD4+ or CD8+ T cells sorted from blood, collected in a trial of the OX40 agonist ivuxolimab. The source of these receptors is an adult with an advanced solid tumor such as melanoma, head and neck, liver or kidney cancer.

The J gene is TRBJ1-1, the V gene TRBV28, with D possibly matching TRBD1 (5 bases). Germline CDR1 MDHEN, CDR2 SYDVKM. The length of the CDR3 is 12 residues. Trimming took 8 bases from V and 6 from J, leaving 13 bases between them. The CDR3 sequence is CASFLMGAEAFF. The CDR3 nucleotides are TGTGCCAGCTTTCTTATGGGGGCTGAAGCTTTCTTT.

This clone was counted a single time. The chain joins TRBV6-6 to TRBJ2-1; TRBD1 matches 8 bases. The CDR3 loop spans 15 amino acids. Trimming at V came to 7 bases and at J to 4 bases, leaving 9 bases not matched to a gene. Germline assignment: CDR1 MNHNY and CDR2 SVGAGI (reference sequence). The CDR3 protein is CASTAYGTGYNEQFF. The CDR3 DNA is TGTGCCAGCACAGCCTATGGGACAGGTTACAATGAGCAGTTCTTC.

J is TRBJ1-6 and V is TRBV5-6; tentatively, D is TRBD1 (5 bases). V was pared by 5 bases and J by 8 bases, with 17 bases between. CDR3 size: 15 residues. Germline CDR1 is SGHDT and CDR2 is YYEEEE. The CDR3 protein is CASSPSGRGDSPLHF. The CDR3 coding sequence is TGTGCCAGCAGTCCTTCGGGGAGGGGTGATTCACCCCTCCACTTT.

The V gene is TRBV19, the J gene TRBJ1-2; tentative D call: TRBD1 (5 bases). Looked up from germline, CDR1 is LNHDA and CDR2 is SQIVND (reference sequence). Trimming left V 3 bases short and J 8 bases short, with 13 bases between. The CDR3 consists of 13 residues. In DNA, the CDR3 is TGTGCCAGTAGTATCGGGACCCTGCAGGGCTACACCTTC. Encoded protein: CASSIGTLQGYTF.

V gene TRBV7-2 combines with J gene TRBJ2-7; TRBD1 aligns across 9 bases. The CDR3 spans 17 residues. Germline CDR1 is SGHTA and CDR2 is FQGNSA. V trimming: 5 bases; J trimming: 5 bases; junction bases outside the gene matches: 16. The CDR3 DNA sequence: TGTGCCAGCAGCATAGACAATACAGGGGGCCTTGGGAACGAGCAGTACTTC. Amino acid sequence: CASSIDNTGGLGNEQYF.

The chain combines TRBV4-1 with TRBJ2-1, with TRBD2 identical over 7 bases. Germline lookup yields CDR1 MGHRA and CDR2 YSYEKL. The V gene end was trimmed by 4 bases and the J gene end by 0 bases; junction bases not matched to a gene: 9. CDR3 length equals 17 residues. The CDR3 loop reads CASSPYSGLSSYNEQFF. The DNA of the CDR3 is TGCGCCAGCAGCCCTTATAGCGGGTTGAGCTCCTACAATGAGCAGTTCTTC.

This chain links TRBV19 with TRBJ1-1; the D is unclear. Deletions cut 7 bases from V and 0 bases from J, with 6 bases between. This CDR3 region has 12 residues. Germline V gives CDR1 LNHDA, CDR2 SQIVND (reference sequence). The CDR3 bases are TGTGCCAGTACTAGGATGAACACTGAAGCTTTCTTT. This gives the protein CASTRMNTEAFF.

By share, this clone counts as large. The chain carries TRBV15 and TRBJ2-1; 7 bases align to TRBD2. CDR3 length: 15 residues. Germline V gene lookup returns CDR1 LNHNV and CDR2 YYDKDF (reference sequence). The V gene end was trimmed by 1 base and the J gene end by 0 bases; junction bases not matched to a gene: 0. The CDR3 nucleotides are TGTGCCACCAGCAGAGCTAGCGGCTCCTACAATGAGCAGTTCTTC. This codes for CATSRASGSYNEQFF. The whole variable domain, filled in from reference TRBV15 and TRBJ2-1, reads DAMVIQNPRYQVTQFGKPVTLSCSQTLNHNVMYWYQQKSSQAPKLLFHYYDKDFNNEADTPDNFQSRRPNTSFCFLDIRSPGLGDTAMYLCATSRASGSYNEQFFGPGTRLTVL.

The V call is TRBV6-1, the J call TRBJ2-5; D assignment may be TRBD1 or TRBD2 (6 bases each). The V end lost 7 bases, the J end lost 2 bases, and 17 bases lay between the germline ends. Looked up from germline, CDR1 is MNHNS and CDR2 is SASEGT. This CDR3 has 15 amino acids. CDR3 nucleotide sequence: TGTGCCAGCAAAGGAACGGGGGCTCTGCAAGAGACCCAGTACTTC. This sequence encodes CASKGTGALQETQYF.

V is TRBV19 and J is TRBJ1-1; no clear D gene. Trimming took off 3 bases at V and 3 bases at J, with 8 bases between the two ends. This CDR3 spans 13 amino acids. The germline V gene encodes CDR1 LNHDA and CDR2 SQIVND (reference sequence). The CDR3 nucleotides read TGTGCCAGTAGTATGAGGGTGGACACTGAAGCTTTCTTT. Protein product: CASSMRVDTEAFF.

The chain couples TRBV11-1 to TRBJ1-1; D uncertain. Trimming shortened V by 5 bases and J by 0 bases, and 19 bases separated the two germline ends. The CDR3 length is 17 residues. CDR1 SGHAT and CDR2 FQDESV come from the germline V gene (reference sequence). This CDR3 is CASSTPVRGQLNTEAFF. CDR3 DNA: TGTGCCAGCAGCACCCCGGTGAGAGGGCAGCTGAACACTGAAGCTTTCTTT.

The V gene is TRBV19, the J gene TRBJ2-5; TRBD2 matches at 12 bases. Losses at the gene ends were 9 bases for V and 4 bases for J; bases not matched to a gene: 3. The germline V gene encodes CDR1 LNHDA and CDR2 SQIVND (reference sequence). CDR3 length: 13 residues. The CDR3 region has the DNA TGTGCCAGCTCGGGACTAGCGGGAGAGACCCAGTACTTC. It encodes CASSGLAGETQYF.

In DNA, the CDR3 is TGTGCCAGCAGCGAAGCCGGTCCTTCCTACGAGCAGTACTTC. Translated: CASSEAGPSYEQYF. The chain has TRBV7-6 and TRBJ2-7; D is unclear. V lost 5 bases and J 1 base, leaving 12 bases between the germline ends. The CDR3 extends over 14 amino acids. Germline CDR1 SGHVS, CDR2 FNYEAQ.

This rearrangement joins TRBV10-3 to TRBJ2-4; perhaps TRBD2 as D (7 bases). Deletions cut 4 bases from V and 9 bases from J, with 13 bases between. The CDR3 sequence is 13 residues long. The germline V gene encodes CDR1 ENHRY and CDR2 SYGVKD. The CDR3, as DNA: TGTGCCATCAGTGCCTCAGGGGAGGGCATTCAGTACTTC. This codes for CAISASGEGIQYF.

The V call is TRBV5-1, the J call TRBJ2-1; TRBD1 might be the D (6 bases). Trimming took off 3 bases at V and 7 bases at J, with 11 bases between the two ends. The CDR3 has 13 residues. The germline V gene has CDR1 SGHRS and CDR2 YFSETQ. CDR3: CASSSDSGNEQFF. The DNA for the CDR3 is TGCGCCAGCAGCTCGGACAGTGGTAATGAGCAGTTCTTC.

The CDR3 reads CASSPVPGLAGVEGETQYF. In DNA form, the CDR3 reads TGTGCCAGCAGCCCAGTCCCGGGACTAGCGGGAGTTGAGGGTGAGACCCAGTACTTC. The chain carries TRBV7-8 and TRBJ2-5; 14 positions agree with TRBD2. The CDR3 spans 19 residues. Per the germline V gene, CDR1 is SGHVS and CDR2 is FQNEAQ. V gave up 5 bases and J gave up 5 bases; unmatched junction bases: 16.

J is TRBJ2-1 and V is TRBV4-1; D is unclear. Trimming took off 2 bases at V and 8 bases at J, with 13 bases between the two ends. Germline lookup yields CDR1 MGHRA and CDR2 YSYEKL. The CDR3 sequence is 14 residues long. The CDR3 sequence is CASSQRVPADEQFF. In DNA, the CDR3 is TGCGCCAGCAGCCAACGAGTTCCGGCGGATGAGCAGTTCTTC.

The rearrangement links TRBV15 to TRBJ2-7; possible D gene TRBD2, 6 bases. CDR1 and CDR2 from the germline V gene are LNHNV and YYDKDF (reference sequence). Trimming removed 6 bases at V and 0 bases at J, with 9 bases between. This CDR3 is 13 amino acids long. The CDR3 sequence: CATRASDSYEQYF. As DNA, the CDR3 is TGTGCCACCAGAGCTAGCGACTCCTACGAGCAGTACTTC.